This is a list of T cell receptor beta chains from one sample in a study of cytotoxic CD8 clonotypes in ibrutinib-treated CLL. Method: immunoSEQ multiplex PCR; TCRdb's copy keeps in-frame clones and lacks some. The repertoire consists of fewer than 400,000 clones, with 60% to 80% occurring once and the leading ten covering around 6.3%. The sample consisted of PBMCs, taken after 36 months of ibrutinib treatment. The receptors come from a human donor with chronic lymphocytic leukemia. The conserved cysteine and the conserved F or W are not part of the CDR3 here. D genes are given only for firm matches.

CDR3,J,length,V,D
ASSDWKQGPGNTIY,TRBJ1-3,14,TRBV2,NA
ASATGGASYEQY,TRBJ2-7,12,TRBV2,TRBD1
ASSLGGPPFYEQY,TRBJ2-7,13,TRBV7-2,NA
ASSRGRVLSEAF,TRBJ1-1,12,TRBV4-1,NA
ASSQGVRRDTQY,TRBJ2-3,12,TRBV14,NA
ASSDQGVANEKLF,TRBJ1-4,13,TRBV11-2,NA
ASSALGVGYEQY,TRBJ2-7,12,TRBV10-1,NA
ASSLRTGGNTEAF,TRBJ1-1,13,TRBV27,TRBD1
ASSAGANVLT,TRBJ2-6,10,TRBV2,NA
ASSLDRDYGYT,TRBJ1-2,11,TRBV5-1,TRBD1
ASSHLGRGDTEAF,TRBJ1-1,13,TRBV4-1,NA
ASSQDSAGHYEQY,TRBJ2-7,13,TRBV4-3,TRBD2
ASSPALIGNTIY,TRBJ1-3,12,TRBV4-1,NA
SVGGSNQPQH,TRBJ1-5,10,TRBV29-1,NA
ASRTTSGGVFYNEQF,TRBJ2-1,15,TRBV19,TRBD2
ASSLVGLAGNTIY,TRBJ1-3,13,TRBV7-9,NA
ASSEPEGLASKQY,TRBJ2-7,13,TRBV10-2,TRBD2